These 7 T cell receptor beta chains came from one sample sequenced in a study of T-cell memory formation after mild COVID-19. TCRdb fed the 5' RACE reads into MiXCR, producing one record per CDR3 protein. The sample lists about 260,000 distinct CDR3 sequences, 8% to 9% occurring once. Sequencing was done on a sample of PBMCs or a T cell subset sorted from them (not recorded which). These receptors were taken from a man younger than 35 who had mild COVID-19 (a few samples of this study predate the infection). Cell type and time point are not known.

The table lists this clonotype with a few counts. The chain links TRBV5-1 to TRBJ1-1, with D unclear. Germline V gene sequence: CDR1 SGHRS, CDR2 YFSETQ. The CDR3 has 13 residues. Between the trimmed V and J ends, which lost 2 bases and 6 bases, there was a span of 11 bases. The CDR3 spells CASSLGHGAEAFF. The CDR3 DNA sequence: TGCGCCAGCAGCTTAGGGCACGGCGCTGAAGCTTTCTTT.

The chain employs TRBV4-1 and TRBJ1-6; no reliable D call. Germline V lookup: CDR1 MGHRA, CDR2 YSYEKL. The V and J ends lost 0 bases and 9 bases respectively, with 12 bases between them. This CDR3 is 15 amino acids long. In nucleotides, the CDR3 is TGCGCCAGCAGCCAAGATGCAATTTTTGGTTCACCCCTCCACTTT. Protein: CASSQDAIFGSPLHF.

The J gene is TRBJ2-1, the V gene TRBV6-5, with D unclear. This CDR3 spans 11 amino acids. Looked up from germline, CDR1 is MNHEY and CDR2 is SVGAGI. Trimming removed 3 bases at V and 11 bases at J, with 8 bases between. CDR3: CASSYLGKQFF. The CDR3 DNA reads TGTGCCAGCAGTTATCTGGGGAAGCAGTTCTTC.

This clonotype was detected a few times. The chain has TRBV7-6 and TRBJ2-5; 10 bases map to TRBD2. The germline V gene has CDR1 SGHVS and CDR2 FNYEAQ. This CDR3 spans 16 amino acids. The J segment lost 5 bases and the V segment lost 5 bases, leaving 11 bases of the junction unmatched. CDR3 coding DNA: TGTGCCAGCAGCCCCCTTCTAGCGGGGGCGGGGGAGACCCAGTACTTC. This sequence encodes CASSPLLAGAGETQYF.

This clonotype has just a few counts. The V and J genes are TRBV7-2 and TRBJ2-7; 9 nucleotides match TRBD1. Per the germline V gene, CDR1 is SGHTA and CDR2 is FQGNSA. Trimming took 4 bases from V and 4 from J; bases not matched to a gene: 5. The CDR3 runs to 14 residues. DNA for the CDR3: TGTGCCAGCAGCTCGCGACAGGGGGGGTACGAGCAGTACGTC. Protein: CASSSRQGGYEQYV.

The chain links TRBV7-2 to TRBJ2-1; tentatively, D is TRBD1 or TRBD2 (6 bases each). Looked up from germline, CDR1 is SGHTA and CDR2 is FQGNSA. V gave up 0 bases and J gave up 9 bases, with 12 bases separating them. The length of the CDR3 is 14 residues. The CDR3 coding sequence is TGTGCCAGCAGCTTAGCCTTTTGGGGGGCTGAGCAGTTCTTC. Translated, it gives CASSLAFWGAEQFF. The complete variable domain, with remaining parts taken from reference TRBV7-2 and TRBJ2-1, reads GAGVSQSPSNKVTEKGKDVELRCDPISGHTALYWYRQSLGQGLEFLIYFQGNSAPDKSGLPSDRFSAERTGGSVSTLTIQRTQQEDSAVYLCASSLAFWGAEQFFGPGTRLTVL.

The sample holds a few counts of this clonotype. Here the CDR3 DNA reads TGCGCCAGCAGCTTTCGGCGGGTAAGAGAGGACGAGCAGTACTTC. It encodes CASSFRRVREDEQYF. The chain couples TRBV5-1 to TRBJ2-7, with D tentatively TRBD2 (5 bases). V was trimmed by 2 bases and J by 5 bases, leaving 17 bases between them. The CDR3 spans 15 residues. Germline V gives CDR1 SGHRS, CDR2 YFSETQ.